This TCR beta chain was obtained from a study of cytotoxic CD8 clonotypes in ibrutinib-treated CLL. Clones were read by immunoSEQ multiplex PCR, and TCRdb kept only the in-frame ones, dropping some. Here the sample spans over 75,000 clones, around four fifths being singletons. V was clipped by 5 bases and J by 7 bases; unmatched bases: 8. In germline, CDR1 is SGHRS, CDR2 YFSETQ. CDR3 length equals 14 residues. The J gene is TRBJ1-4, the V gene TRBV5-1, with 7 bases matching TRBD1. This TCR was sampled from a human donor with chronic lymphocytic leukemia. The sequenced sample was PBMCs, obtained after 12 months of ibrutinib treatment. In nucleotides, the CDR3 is TGCGCCAGCAGGGTAACAGGGGCTGGTGAAAAACTGTTTTTT. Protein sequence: CASRVTGAGEKLFF.